The clone carrying this T cell receptor (beta chain) was observed many times. Its specificity is unknown. This entry is derived from a study of read filtering for tumor transcriptome and immune sequencing. Study-level background: Mean patient age was 65.9 years, range about 40 to 85; 16 to 20 male, some 15 female. IR-seq gave about 4 to 10.27 million TCR reads per sample; RNA-seq gave roughly 75 to 1,400. Findings and limits, study-wide: Without single-read clonotypes, shared clonotype proportions correlated more between IR-seq and RNA-seq.

Every patient had bone marrow sampled while the disease was active. This library used roughly 430 ng RNA and molecular barcoded adaptors spanning alpha/delta and beta/gamma chains. MiXCR, applied by TCRdb to the reads, yields one record per CDR3 protein. Among more than 70,000 distinct CDR3 sequences, around a fifth were seen once, and the ten largest hold more than 9.5%. Germline V CDR1 and CDR2: MNHEY, SMNVEV (reference sequence). Trimming took 8 bases from V and 5 from J, leaving 9 bases between them. The CDR3 is made up of 12 amino acids. The receptor was derived from a donor aged 40 or over with multiple myeloma. Sequencing was performed on a population of CD138-negative cells sorted from bone marrow. The chain combines TRBV27 with TRBJ2-2; D is undetermined. Written as DNA, the CDR3 is TGTGCCAGCGGTAGGCGGACCGGGGAGCTGTTTTTT. Translating gives CASGRRTGELFF.